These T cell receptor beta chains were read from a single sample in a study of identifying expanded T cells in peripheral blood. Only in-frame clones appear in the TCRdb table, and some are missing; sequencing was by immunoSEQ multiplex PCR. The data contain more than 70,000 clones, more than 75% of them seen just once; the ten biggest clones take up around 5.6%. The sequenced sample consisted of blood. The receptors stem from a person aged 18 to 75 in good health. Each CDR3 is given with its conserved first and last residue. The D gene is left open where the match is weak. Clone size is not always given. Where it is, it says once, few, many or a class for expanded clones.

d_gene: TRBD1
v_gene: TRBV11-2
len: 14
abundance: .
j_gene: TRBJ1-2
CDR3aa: CASSPRGQGYGYTF
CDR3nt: TGTGCCAGCAGCCCAAGAGGACAGGGGTATGGCTACACCTTC

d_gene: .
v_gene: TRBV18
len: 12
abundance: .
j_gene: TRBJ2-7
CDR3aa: CASSPLTYEQYF
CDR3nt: TGTGCCAGCTCACCGCTCACCTACGAGCAGTACTTC

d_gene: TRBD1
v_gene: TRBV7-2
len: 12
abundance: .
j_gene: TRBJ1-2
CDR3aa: CASKQGARGYTF
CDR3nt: TGTGCCAGCAAACAGGGGGCGCGAGGCTACACCTTC

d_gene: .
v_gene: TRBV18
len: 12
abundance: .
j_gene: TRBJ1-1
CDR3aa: CASSPQRAEAFF
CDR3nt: TGTGCCAGCTCACCACAACGAGCTGAAGCTTTCTTT

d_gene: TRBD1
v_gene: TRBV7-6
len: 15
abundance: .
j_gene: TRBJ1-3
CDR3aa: CASSLVQGLENTIYF
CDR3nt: TGTGCCAGCAGCTTAGTACAGGGGTTGGAAAACACCATATATTTT

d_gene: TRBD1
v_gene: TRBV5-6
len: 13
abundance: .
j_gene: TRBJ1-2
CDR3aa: CASSLGQGDGYTF
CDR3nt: TGTGCCAGCAGCTTGGGACAGGGGGATGGCTACACCTTC

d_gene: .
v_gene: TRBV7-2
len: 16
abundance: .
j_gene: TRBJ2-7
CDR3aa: CASSLPPGAYPYEQYF
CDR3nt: TGTGCCAGCAGCTTACCGCCTGGGGCCTACCCCTACGAGCAGTACTTC

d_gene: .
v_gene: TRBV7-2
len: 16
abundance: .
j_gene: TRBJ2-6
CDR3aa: CASSLGPGSGANVLTF
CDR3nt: TGTGCCAGCAGCTTAGGACCGGGGTCTGGGGCCAACGTCCTGACTTTC

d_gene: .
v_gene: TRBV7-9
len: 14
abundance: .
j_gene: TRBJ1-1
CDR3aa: CASSPRTQNTEAFF
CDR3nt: TGTGCCAGCAGCCCCAGGACACAGAACACTGAAGCTTTCTTT

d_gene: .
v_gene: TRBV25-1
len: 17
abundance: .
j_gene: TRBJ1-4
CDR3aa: CASSESGRRSTNEKLFF
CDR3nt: TGTGCCAGCAGTGAATCGGGCAGGAGGAGTACTAATGAAAAACTGTTTTTT

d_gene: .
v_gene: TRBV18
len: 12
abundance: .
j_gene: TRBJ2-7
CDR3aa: CASSRPGLGQYF
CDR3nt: TGTGCCAGCTCACGGCCAGGGCTCGGGCAGTACTTC

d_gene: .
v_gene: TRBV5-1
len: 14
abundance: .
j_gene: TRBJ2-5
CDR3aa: CASSFVFSGETQYF
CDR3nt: TGCGCCAGCAGCTTCGTATTCTCGGGAGAGACCCAGTACTTC

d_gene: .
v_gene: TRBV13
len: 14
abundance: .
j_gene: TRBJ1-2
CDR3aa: CASSPTRGDYGYTF
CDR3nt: TGTGCCAGCAGCCCCACGCGAGGGGATTATGGCTACACCTTC

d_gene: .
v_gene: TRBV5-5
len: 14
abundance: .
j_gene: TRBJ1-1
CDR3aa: CASSLEKGGTEAFF
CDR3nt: TGTGCCAGCAGCTTGGAGAAAGGGGGCACTGAAGCTTTCTTT

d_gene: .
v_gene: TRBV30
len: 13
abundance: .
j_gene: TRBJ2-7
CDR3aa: CAWSVLTSYEQYF
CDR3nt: TGTGCCTGGAGTGTACTCACCTCCTACGAGCAGTACTTC

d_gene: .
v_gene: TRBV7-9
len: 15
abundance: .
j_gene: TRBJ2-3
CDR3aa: CASSPLWSRGDTQYF
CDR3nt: TGTGCCAGCAGCCCCCTGTGGTCGAGGGGAGATACGCAGTATTTT

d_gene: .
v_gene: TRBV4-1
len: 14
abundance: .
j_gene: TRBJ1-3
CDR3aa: CASSPGTRGNTIYF
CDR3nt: TGCGCCAGCAGCCCCGGGACAAGGGGAAACACCATATATTTT

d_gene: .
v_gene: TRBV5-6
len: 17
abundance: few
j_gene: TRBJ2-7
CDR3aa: CASSLTLSGALSYEQYF
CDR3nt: TGTGCCAGCAGCTTGACCCTATCAGGGGCCCTATCCTACGAGCAGTACTTC

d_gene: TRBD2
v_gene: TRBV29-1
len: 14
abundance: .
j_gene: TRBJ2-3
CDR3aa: CSVGAGGPTDTQYF
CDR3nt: TGCAGCGTTGGGGCGGGGGGACCCACAGATACGCAGTATTTT

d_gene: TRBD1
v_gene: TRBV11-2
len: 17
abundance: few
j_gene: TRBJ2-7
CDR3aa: CASSLGTPGQGWYEQYF
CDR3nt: TGTGCCAGCAGCTTAGGTACACCCGGACAGGGTTGGTACGAGCAGTACTTC

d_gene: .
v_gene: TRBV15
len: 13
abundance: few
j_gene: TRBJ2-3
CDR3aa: CATSRAPADTQYF
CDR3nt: TGTGCCACCAGCAGAGCCCCAGCAGATACGCAGTATTTT

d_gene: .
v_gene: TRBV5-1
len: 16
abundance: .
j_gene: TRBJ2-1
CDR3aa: CASSLFFRVTYNEQFF
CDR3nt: TGCGCCAGCAGCTTGTTTTTTAGGGTAACCTACAATGAGCAGTTCTTC

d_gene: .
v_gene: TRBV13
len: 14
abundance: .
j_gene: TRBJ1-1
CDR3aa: CASRLQGMNTEAFF
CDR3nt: TGTGCCAGCAGATTACAGGGTATGAACACTGAAGCTTTCTTT

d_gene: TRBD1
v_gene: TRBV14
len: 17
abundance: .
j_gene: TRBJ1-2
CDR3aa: CASSQSGIRGFRYGYTF
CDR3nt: TGTGCCAGCAGCCAATCTGGGATCAGGGGGTTTCGCTATGGCTACACCTTC

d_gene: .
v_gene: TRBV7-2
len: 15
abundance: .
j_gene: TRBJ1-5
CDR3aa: CASSLGGWGGQPQHF
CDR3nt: TGTGCCAGCAGCTTAGGCGGGTGGGGGGGACAGCCCCAGCATTTT

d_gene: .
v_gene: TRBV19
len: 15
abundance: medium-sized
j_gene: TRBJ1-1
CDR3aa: CASSPLDRAGPEAFF
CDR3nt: TGTGCCAGTAGTCCCCTGGACCGAGCTGGACCGGAAGCTTTCTTT

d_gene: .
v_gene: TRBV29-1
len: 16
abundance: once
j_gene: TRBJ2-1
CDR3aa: CSVEDPVQGGLNEQFF
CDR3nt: TGCAGCGTTGAAGATCCGGTACAGGGAGGCTTAAATGAGCAGTTCTTC

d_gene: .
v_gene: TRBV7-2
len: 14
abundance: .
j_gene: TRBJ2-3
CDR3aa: CAGSLGEHSDTQYF
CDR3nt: TGTGCCGGATCGTTGGGGGAACACTCAGATACGCAGTATTTT

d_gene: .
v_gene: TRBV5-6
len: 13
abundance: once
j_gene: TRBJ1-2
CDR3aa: CASSLAAFNGYTF
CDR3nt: TGTGCCAGCAGCTTGGCAGCCTTTAATGGCTACACCTTC

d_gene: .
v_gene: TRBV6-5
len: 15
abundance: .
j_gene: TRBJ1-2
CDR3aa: CASSYDIKGHLGYTF
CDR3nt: TGTGCCAGCAGTTACGATATAAAGGGACACCTAGGCTACACCTTC

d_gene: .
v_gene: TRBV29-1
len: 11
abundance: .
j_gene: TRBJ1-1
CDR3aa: CSGIGGTEAFF
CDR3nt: TGCAGCGGGATTGGGGGCACTGAAGCTTTCTTT

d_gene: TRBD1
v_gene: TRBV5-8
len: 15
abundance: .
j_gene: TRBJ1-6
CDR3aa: CASSLWDRKNSPLHF
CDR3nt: TGTGCCAGCAGCTTGTGGGACAGGAAAAATTCACCCCTCCACTTT

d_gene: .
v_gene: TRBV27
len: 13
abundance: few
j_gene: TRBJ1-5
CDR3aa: CASSLSPNQPQHF
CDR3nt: TGTGCCAGCAGTTTAAGTCCAAATCAGCCCCAGCATTTT

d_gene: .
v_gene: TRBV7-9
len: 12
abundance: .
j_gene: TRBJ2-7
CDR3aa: CASSPGRYEQYF
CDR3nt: TGTGCCAGCAGCCCCGGGAGATACGAGCAGTACTTC

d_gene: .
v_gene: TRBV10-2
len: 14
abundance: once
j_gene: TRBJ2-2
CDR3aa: CASSDRVLTGELFF
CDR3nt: TGCGCCAGCAGTGACCGGGTTTTAACCGGGGAGCTGTTTTTT

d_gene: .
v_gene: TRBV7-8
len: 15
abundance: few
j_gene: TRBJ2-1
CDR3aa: CASSLTTTITYEQFF
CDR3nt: TGTGCCAGCAGCTTGACCACGACAATTACCTATGAGCAGTTCTTC

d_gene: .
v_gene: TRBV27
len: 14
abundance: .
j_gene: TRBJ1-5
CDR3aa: CASSVRQSGMPQHF
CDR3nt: TGTGCCAGCAGTGTACGTCAGTCGGGAATGCCCCAGCATTTT

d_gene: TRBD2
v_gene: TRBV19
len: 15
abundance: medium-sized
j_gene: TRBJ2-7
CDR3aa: CASSATGTSGDEQYF
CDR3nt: TGTGCCAGTAGTGCCACCGGGACTAGCGGAGACGAGCAGTACTTC

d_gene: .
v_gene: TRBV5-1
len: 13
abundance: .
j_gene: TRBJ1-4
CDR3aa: CASSLTVLGELFF
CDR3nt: TGCGCCAGCAGCTTGACAGTTCTAGGGGAACTGTTTTTT

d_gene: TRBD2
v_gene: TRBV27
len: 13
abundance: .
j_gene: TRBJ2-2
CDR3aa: CASSLGLAGELFF
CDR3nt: TGTGCCAGCAGCCTAGGACTAGCCGGGGAGCTGTTTTTT

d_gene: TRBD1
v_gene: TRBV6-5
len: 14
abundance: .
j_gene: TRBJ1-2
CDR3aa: CASSWGQEPWGYTF
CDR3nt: TGTGCCAGCAGTTGGGGACAGGAGCCTTGGGGCTACACCTTC

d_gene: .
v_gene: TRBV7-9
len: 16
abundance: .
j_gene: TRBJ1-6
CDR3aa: CASTQGSRTNNSPLHF
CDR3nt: TGTGCCAGCACCCAGGGGTCGCGAACCAATAATTCACCCCTCCACTTT

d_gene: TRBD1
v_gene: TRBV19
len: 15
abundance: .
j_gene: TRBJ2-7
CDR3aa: CASALLQGNSYEQYF
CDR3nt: TGTGCCAGTGCATTATTACAGGGGAACTCCTACGAGCAGTACTTC

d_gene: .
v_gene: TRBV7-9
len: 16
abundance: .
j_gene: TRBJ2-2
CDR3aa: CASSLGQSTNTGELFF
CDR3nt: TGTGCCAGCAGCTTAGGCCAGAGCACGAACACCGGGGAGCTGTTTTTT

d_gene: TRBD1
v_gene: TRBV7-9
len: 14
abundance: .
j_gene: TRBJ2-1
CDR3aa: CASSTLDRAEGQFF
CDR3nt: TGTGCCAGCAGCACGTTGGACAGGGCCGAAGGGCAGTTCTTC

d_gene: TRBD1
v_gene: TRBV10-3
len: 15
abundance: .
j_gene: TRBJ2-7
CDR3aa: CAISGGTGVSYEQYF
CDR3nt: TGTGCCATCAGCGGGGGGACAGGGGTGAGCTACGAGCAGTACTTC

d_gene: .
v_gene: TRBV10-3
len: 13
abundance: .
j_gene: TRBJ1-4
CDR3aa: CASSGGGSEKLFF
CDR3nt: TGTGCCTCCTCGGGGGGTGGTAGTGAAAAACTGTTTTTT

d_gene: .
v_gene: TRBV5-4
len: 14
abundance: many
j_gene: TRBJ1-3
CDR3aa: CASTREPTVDTIYF
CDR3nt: TGTGCCAGCACTCGAGAACCCACGGTGGACACCATATATTTT

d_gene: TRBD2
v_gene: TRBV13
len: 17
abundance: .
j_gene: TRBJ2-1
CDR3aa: CASSPAWGGSFYNEQFF
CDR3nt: TGTGCCAGCAGCCCTGCCTGGGGGGGGTCTTTCTACAATGAGCAGTTCTTC

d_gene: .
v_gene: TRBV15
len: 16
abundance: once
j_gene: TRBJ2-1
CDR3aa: CATSRDLGGSYNEQFF
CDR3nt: TGTGCCACCAGCAGAGATCTGGGGGGTTCCTACAATGAGCAGTTCTTC

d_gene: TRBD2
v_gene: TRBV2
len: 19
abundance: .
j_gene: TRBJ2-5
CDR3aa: CASSIELLEASGSQETQYF
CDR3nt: TGTGCCAGCAGCATAGAACTCTTGGAGGCTAGCGGGAGTCAAGAGACCCAGTACTTC